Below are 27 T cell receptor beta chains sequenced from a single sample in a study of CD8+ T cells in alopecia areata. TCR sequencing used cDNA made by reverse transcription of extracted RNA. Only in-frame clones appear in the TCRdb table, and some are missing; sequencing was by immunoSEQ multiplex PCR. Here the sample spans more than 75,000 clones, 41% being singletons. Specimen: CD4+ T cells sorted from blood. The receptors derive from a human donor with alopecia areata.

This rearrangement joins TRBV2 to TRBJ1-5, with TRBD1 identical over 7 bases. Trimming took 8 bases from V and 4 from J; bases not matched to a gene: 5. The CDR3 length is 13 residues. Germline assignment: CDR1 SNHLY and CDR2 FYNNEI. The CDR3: CASATGFNQPQHF. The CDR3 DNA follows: TGTGCCAGCGCGACAGGGTTTAATCAGCCCCAGCATTTT.

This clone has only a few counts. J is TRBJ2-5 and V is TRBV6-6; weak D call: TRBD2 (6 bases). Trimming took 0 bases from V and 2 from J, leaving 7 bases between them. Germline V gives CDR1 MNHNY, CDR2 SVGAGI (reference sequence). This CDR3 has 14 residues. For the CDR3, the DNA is TGTGCCAGCAGTTACTCGGGGGGACAAGAGACCCAGTACTTC. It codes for CASSYSGGQETQYF.

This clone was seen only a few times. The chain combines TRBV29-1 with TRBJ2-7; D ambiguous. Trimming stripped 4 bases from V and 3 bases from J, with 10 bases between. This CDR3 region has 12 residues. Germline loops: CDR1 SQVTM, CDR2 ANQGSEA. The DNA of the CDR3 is TGCAGCGTTGGTGGTGGGATCTACGAGCAGTACTTC. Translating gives CSVGGGIYEQYF.

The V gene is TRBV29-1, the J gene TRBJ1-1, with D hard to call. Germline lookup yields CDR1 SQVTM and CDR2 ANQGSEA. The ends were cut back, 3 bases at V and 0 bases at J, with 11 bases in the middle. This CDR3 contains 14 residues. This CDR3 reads CSVERNPLNTEAFF. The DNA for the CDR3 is TGCAGCGTTGAGAGGAATCCCCTGAACACTGAAGCTTTCTTT.

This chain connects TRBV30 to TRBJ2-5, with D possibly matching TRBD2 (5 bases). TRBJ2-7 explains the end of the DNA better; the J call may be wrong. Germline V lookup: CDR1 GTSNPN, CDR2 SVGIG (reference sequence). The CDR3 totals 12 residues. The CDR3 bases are TGTGCCTGGAGTAGCGGATCCTACGAGCAGTACTTC. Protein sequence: CAWSSGSYEQYF.

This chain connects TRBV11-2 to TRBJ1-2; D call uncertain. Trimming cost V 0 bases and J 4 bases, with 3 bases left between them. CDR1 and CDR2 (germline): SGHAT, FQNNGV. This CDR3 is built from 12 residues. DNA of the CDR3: TGTGCCAGCAGCTTAGACAGCTATGGCTACACCTTC. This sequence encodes CASSLDSYGYTF. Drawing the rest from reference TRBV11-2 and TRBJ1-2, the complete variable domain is EAGVAQSPRYKIIEKRQSVAFWCNPISGHATLYWYQQILGQGPKLLIQFQNNGVVDDSQLPKDRFSAERLKGVDSTLKIQPAKLEDSAVYLCASSLDSYGYTFGSGTRLTVV.

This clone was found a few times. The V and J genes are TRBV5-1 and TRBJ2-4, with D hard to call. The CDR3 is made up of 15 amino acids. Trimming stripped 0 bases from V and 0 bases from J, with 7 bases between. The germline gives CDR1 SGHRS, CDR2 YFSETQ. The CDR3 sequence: CASSLVLLAKNIQYF. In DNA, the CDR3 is TGCGCCAGCAGCTTGGTTCTATTAGCCAAAAACATTCAGTACTTC.

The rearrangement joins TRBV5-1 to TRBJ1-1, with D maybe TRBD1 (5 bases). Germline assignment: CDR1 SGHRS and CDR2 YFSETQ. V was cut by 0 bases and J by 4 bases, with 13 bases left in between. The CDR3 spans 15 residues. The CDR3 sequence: CASSLEGGDVTEAFF. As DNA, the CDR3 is TGCGCCAGCAGCTTGGAGGGCGGGGACGTCACTGAAGCTTTCTTT.

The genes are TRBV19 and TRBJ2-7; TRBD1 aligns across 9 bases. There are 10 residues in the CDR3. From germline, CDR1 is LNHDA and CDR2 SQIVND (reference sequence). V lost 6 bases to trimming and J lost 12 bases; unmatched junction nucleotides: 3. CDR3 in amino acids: CASRGQGWYF. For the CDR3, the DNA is TGTGCCAGTAGGGGACAGGGCTGGTACTTC.

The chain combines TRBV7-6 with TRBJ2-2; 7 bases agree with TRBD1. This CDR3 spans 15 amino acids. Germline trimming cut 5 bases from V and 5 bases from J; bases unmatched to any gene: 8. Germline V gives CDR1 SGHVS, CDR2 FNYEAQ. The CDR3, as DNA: TGTGCCAGCAGCCCCAGGACAGGTAGAACCGGGGAGCTGTTTTTT. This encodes CASSPRTGRTGELFF. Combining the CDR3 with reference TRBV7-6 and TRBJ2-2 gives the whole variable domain GAGVSQSPRYKVTKRGQDVALRCDPISGHVSLYWYRQALGQGPEFLTYFNYEAQQDKSGLPNDRFSAERPEGSISTLTIQRTEQRDSAMYRCASSPRTGRTGELFFGEGSRLTVL.

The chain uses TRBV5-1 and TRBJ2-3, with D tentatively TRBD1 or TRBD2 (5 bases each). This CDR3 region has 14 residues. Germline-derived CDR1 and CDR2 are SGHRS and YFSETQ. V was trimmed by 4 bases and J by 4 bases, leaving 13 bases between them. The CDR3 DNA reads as TGCGCCAGCAGCCCGCGTCCGGGACCAGATACGCAGTATTTT. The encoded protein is CASSPRPGPDTQYF.

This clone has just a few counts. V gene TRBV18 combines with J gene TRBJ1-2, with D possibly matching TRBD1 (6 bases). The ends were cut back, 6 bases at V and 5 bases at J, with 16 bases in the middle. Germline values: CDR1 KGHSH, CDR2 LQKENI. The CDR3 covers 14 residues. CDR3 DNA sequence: TGTGCCAGCTCTCAAAGACAGGCTTGGTATGGCTACACCTTC. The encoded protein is CASSQRQAWYGYTF.

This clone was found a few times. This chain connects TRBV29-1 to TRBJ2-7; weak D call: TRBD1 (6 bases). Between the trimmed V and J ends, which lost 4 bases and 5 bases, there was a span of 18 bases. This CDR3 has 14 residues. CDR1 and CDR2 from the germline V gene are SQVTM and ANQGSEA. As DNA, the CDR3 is TGCAGCGTTGTGGGTCTGCAGGGGATCCACGAGCAGTACTTC. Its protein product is CSVVGLQGIHEQYF.

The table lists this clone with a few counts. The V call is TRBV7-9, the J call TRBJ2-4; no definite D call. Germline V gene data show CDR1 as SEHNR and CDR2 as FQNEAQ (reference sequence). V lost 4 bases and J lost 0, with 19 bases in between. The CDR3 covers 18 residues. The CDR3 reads CASSSTPTVTLAKNIQYF. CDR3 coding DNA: TGTGCCAGCAGCTCCACACCCACAGTTACCCTAGCCAAAAACATTCAGTACTTC.

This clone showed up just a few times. The CDR3 loop reads CARSSKGILNQPQHF. The DNA of the CDR3 is TGTGCCAGAAGTAGCAAGGGGATCCTAAATCAGCCCCAGCATTTT. The gene calls are TRBV5-3 and TRBJ1-5; tentatively, D is TRBD1 (5 bases). TRBV5-3 is sorted into the ORF group, with uncertain function. This CDR3 is built from 15 residues. V shed 5 bases and J shed 4 bases, with 16 bases lying between them.

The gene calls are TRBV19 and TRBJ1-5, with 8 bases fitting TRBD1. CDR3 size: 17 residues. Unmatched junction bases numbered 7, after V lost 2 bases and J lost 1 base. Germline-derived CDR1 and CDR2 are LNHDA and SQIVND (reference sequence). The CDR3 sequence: CASSIKGTGQSNQPQHF. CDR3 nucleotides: TGTGCCAGTAGTATAAAGGGGACAGGACAAAGCAATCAGCCCCAGCATTTT.

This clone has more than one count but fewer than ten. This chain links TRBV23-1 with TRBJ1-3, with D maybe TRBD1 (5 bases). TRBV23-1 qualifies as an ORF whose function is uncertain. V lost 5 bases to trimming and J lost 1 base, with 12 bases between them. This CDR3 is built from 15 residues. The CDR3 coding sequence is TGCGCCAGCAGTTTACTGGGGACGTCTGGAAACACCATATATTTT. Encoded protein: CASSLLGTSGNTIYF.

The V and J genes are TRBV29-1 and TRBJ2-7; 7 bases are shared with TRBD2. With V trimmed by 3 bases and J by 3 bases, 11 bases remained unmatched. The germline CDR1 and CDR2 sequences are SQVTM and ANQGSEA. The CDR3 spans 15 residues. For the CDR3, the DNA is TGCAGCGTTGAGGAAGTACCGGGGGGTGGCTACGAGCAGTACTTC. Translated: CSVEEVPGGGYEQYF.

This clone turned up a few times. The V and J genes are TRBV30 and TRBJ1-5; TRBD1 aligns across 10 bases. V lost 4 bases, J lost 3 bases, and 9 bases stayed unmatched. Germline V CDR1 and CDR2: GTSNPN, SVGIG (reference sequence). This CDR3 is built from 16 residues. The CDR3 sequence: CAWKNGQGESNQPQHF. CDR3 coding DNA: TGTGCCTGGAAAAACGGACAGGGGGAATCCAATCAGCCCCAGCATTTT.

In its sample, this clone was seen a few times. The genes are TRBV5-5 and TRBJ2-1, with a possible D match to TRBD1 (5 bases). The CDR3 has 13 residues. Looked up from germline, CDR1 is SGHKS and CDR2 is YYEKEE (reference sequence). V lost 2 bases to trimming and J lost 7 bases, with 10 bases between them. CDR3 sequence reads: CASSFGARNEQFF. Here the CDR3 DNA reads TGTGCCAGCAGCTTTGGGGCGAGGAATGAGCAGTTCTTC.

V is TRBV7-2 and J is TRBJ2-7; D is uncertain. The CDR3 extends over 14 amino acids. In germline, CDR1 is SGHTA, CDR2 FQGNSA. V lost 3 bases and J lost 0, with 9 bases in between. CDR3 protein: CASSFGVSSYEQYF. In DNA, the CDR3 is TGTGCCAGCAGCTTCGGCGTAAGCTCCTACGAGCAGTACTTC.

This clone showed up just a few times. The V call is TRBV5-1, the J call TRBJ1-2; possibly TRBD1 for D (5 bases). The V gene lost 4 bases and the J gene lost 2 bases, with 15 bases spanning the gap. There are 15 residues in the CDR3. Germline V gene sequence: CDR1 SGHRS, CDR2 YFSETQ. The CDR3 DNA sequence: TGCGCCAGCAGCCAGCCTCTGGAGGGGAACTATGGCTACACCTTC. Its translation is CASSQPLEGNYGYTF. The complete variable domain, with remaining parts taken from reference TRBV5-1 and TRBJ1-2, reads KAGVTQTPRYLIKTRGQQVTLSCSPISGHRSVSWYQQTPGQGLQFLFEYFSETQRNKGNFPGRFSGRQFSNSRSEMNVSTLELGDSALYLCASSQPLEGNYGYTFGSGTRLTVV.

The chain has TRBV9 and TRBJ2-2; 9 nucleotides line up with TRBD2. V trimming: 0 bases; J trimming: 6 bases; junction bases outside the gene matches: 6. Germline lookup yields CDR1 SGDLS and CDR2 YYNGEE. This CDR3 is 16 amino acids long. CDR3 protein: CASSVVSSGVAGELFF. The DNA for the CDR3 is TGTGCCAGCAGCGTAGTATCTAGCGGGGTCGCCGGGGAGCTGTTTTTT.

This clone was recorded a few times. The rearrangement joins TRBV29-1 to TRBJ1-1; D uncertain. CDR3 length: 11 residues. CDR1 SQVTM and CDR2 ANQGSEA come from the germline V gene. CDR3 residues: CCGRLNTEAFF. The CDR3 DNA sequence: TGCTGCGGCAGGCTGAACACTGAAGCTTTCTTT.

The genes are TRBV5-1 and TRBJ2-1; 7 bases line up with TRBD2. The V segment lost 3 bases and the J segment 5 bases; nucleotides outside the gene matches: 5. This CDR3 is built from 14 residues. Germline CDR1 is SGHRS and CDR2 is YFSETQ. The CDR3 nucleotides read TGCGCCAGCAGCTCTCCAGCGGGACACAATGAGCAGTTCTTC. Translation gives CASSSPAGHNEQFF.

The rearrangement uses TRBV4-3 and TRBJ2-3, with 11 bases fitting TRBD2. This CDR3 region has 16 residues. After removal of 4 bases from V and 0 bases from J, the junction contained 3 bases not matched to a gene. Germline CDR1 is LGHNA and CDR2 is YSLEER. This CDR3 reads CASSLRLAGSTDTQYF. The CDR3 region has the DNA TGCGCCAGCAGCCTTAGACTAGCGGGAAGCACAGATACGCAGTATTTT.

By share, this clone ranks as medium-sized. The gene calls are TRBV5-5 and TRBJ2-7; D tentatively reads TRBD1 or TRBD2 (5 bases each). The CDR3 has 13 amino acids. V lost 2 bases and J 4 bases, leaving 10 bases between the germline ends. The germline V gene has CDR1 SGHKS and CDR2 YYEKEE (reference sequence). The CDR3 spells CASSLPGRYEQYF. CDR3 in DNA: TGTGCCAGCAGCTTACCAGGGAGATACGAGCAGTACTTC.